A single sample gave rise to the 3 T cell receptor beta chains below, sequenced in a study of T-cell memory formation after mild COVID-19. Using its own MiXCR run on the 5' RACE reads, TCRdb lists one record per CDR3 protein. The top ten hold more than 10% of the sample, which has roughly 600,000 distinct CDR3 sequences, roughly 17% seen once. Sequencing was carried out using PBMCs or a T cell subset sorted from them (not recorded which). The source is an adult woman who had mild COVID-19 (a few samples of this study predate the infection). Cell type and time point are not known.

The chain employs TRBV4-1 and TRBJ2-5; a possible D gene is TRBD2 (6 bases). The CDR3 covers 15 residues. V was pared by 0 bases and J by 7 bases, with 15 bases between. The germline CDR1 and CDR2 sequences are MGHRA and YSYEKL. The CDR3 sequence is CASSQEDTGVRTQYF. CDR3 DNA: TGCGCCAGCAGCCAAGAGGACACGGGAGTGAGGACCCAGTACTTC.

The rearrangement links TRBV20-1 to TRBJ1-5; D remains unclear. Germline loops: CDR1 DFQATT, CDR2 SNEGSKA (reference sequence). CDR3 length equals 17 residues. V was cut by 2 bases and J by 0 bases, with 17 bases left in between. The CDR3 nucleotides are TGCAGTGCTAGAAGGGTAGCACCAGCTAATAGCAATCAGCCCCAGCATTTT. This translates into CSARRVAPANSNQPQHF.

This clonotype was observed a handful of times. The rearrangement joins TRBV7-6 to TRBJ2-5; D ambiguous. Germline V gene sequence: CDR1 SGHVS, CDR2 FNYEAQ. The CDR3 has 13 amino acids. V gave up 5 bases and J gave up 1 base, with 8 bases separating them. The CDR3 is CASSPEPQETQYF. DNA of the CDR3: TGTGCCAGCAGCCCCGAGCCCCAAGAGACCCAGTACTTC.